This TCR beta chain originates from a study of blood T cell repertoires in COVID-19. As for the study in general: The United States, Italy and Spain provided the acute and convalescent COVID-19 samples. PBMCs, B-cell-depleted T cells, or T cells were the source of the cDNA or gDNA that made up the material.

The length of the CDR3 is 15 residues. In germline, CDR1 is SGHTS, CDR2 YDEGEE. The junction had 8 bases not matched to a gene; V was cut back by 0 bases and J by 10 bases. Profiling relied on immunoSEQ multiplex PCR, and the TCRdb table lists in-frame clones only, not all of them. Found here are roughly 180,000 clones, roughly 85% of them singletons; the top ten hold just under 8.5%. The TCR originated in a woman between 55 and 75 years old with acute or convalescent COVID-19. This chain uses TRBV5-8 with TRBJ1-5; 9 positions agree with TRBD1. The sample taken for sequencing was peripheral blood. The CDR3 here is CASSLAGTGFQPQHF. In nucleotides, the CDR3 is TGTGCCAGCAGCTTGGCCGGGACAGGGTTTCAACCCCAGCATTTT.